Below are 15 T cell receptor beta chains sequenced from a single sample in a study of cytomegalovirus exposure and HLA in healthy donors. The PCR had 60 Vbeta and 13 Jbeta primers. Measured with immunoSEQ multiplex PCR; TCRdb has only the in-frame clones, and not every one. The sample records more than 55,000 clones, about 80% being singletons. Sample: PBMCs. The receptors shown here come from a man aged 30 to 45 in good health and CMV-seronegative.

The rearrangement links TRBV4-1 to TRBJ2-1; the match to TRBD1 covers 7 bases. This CDR3 is 16 amino acids long. CDR1 and CDR2 (germline): MGHRA, YSYEKL. Trimming removed 0 bases from V and 2 bases from J; junction bases left unmatched: 4. CDR3 nucleotide sequence: TGCGCCAGCAGCCAAGAGGGAGACAGGGCCTACAATGAGCAGTTCTTC. Translation: CASSQEGDRAYNEQFF.

The chain uses TRBV5-5 and TRBJ1-6; D not certain. V lost 0 bases and J lost 0, with 10 bases in between. The CDR3 has 17 amino acids. Germline V gene data show CDR1 as SGHKS and CDR2 as YYEKEE (reference sequence). The CDR3 sequence: CASSLVIFNSYNSPLHF. The DNA of the CDR3 is TGTGCCAGCAGCTTGGTTATTTTTAACTCCTATAATTCACCCCTCCACTTT.

Points on this clone: Its ends do not fully match the called genes, so a read error is possible. The rearrangement uses TRBV5-4 and TRBJ2-5; unclear D gene. This CDR3 is 14 amino acids long. Germline V lookup: CDR1 SGHNT, CDR2 YYREEE (reference sequence). Here the CDR3 DNA reads TGTGCCAGCAGCTCCCGGGTTCACCAGGAGACCCAGTACTTC. Its protein is CASSSRVHQETQYF.

About this clone itself: One end of the junction does not line up with germline, which may come from a read error. Other nucleotide sequences in the sample specify the same CDR3. The chain employs TRBV10-2 and TRBJ1-6; no definite D call. Germline loops: CDR1 WSHSY, CDR2 SAAADI. The CDR3 is 14 residues long. The CDR3 nucleotides read TGCGCCAGCTCCCTAGCAGGCTATAATTCCCCCCTCCACTTT. Translated, it gives CASSLAGYNSPLHF.

The sample holds many counts of this clone. This rearrangement joins TRBV7-9 to TRBJ2-7; TRBD2 might be the D (6 bases). This CDR3 comprises 14 residues. Trimming removed 2 bases at V and 4 bases at J, with 12 bases between. Germline-derived CDR1 and CDR2 are SEHNR and FQNEAQ (reference sequence). CDR3 residues: CASSLPGTPYEQYF. The CDR3 coding sequence is TGTGCCAGCAGCTTACCCGGGACTCCTTACGAGCAGTACTTC.

The chain is built from TRBV5-1 and TRBJ2-5, with 16 bases identical to TRBD2. Germline CDR1 and CDR2: SGHRS and YFSETQ. CDR3 length: 18 residues. The V and J ends lost 3 bases and 4 bases, in that order; junction bases with no gene match: 9. The CDR3 DNA sequence: TGCGCCAGCAGCTACCGCGGGACTAGCGGGAGGGCCGGAGAGACCCAGTACTTC. It is translated as CASSYRGTSGRAGETQYF.

The J gene is TRBJ2-1, the V gene TRBV5-6; 7 nucleotides align to TRBD2. The CDR3 is made up of 16 amino acids. Trimming at V came to 6 bases and at J to 4 bases, leaving 13 bases not matched to a gene. Germline V gene lookup returns CDR1 SGHDT and CDR2 YYEEEE. The CDR3 DNA follows: TGTGCCAGCAACCCCTCTTTGCGGGAGTTGTACAATGAGCAGTTCTTC. Protein: CASNPSLRELYNEQFF.

This clone was found once. This sequence joins TRBV2 and TRBJ2-7; D gene unclear. Germline V gene sequence: CDR1 SNHLY, CDR2 FYNNEI. The V end was cut by 3 bases, the J end by 5 bases, with 8 bases between. This CDR3 region has 12 residues. CDR3 DNA: TGTGCCAGCAGTGATGATGCGGACGAGCAGTACTTC. This sequence encodes CASSDDADEQYF.

The rearrangement links TRBV10-3 to TRBJ2-1; weak D call: TRBD1 (5 bases). V was pared by 2 bases and J by 10 bases, with 12 bases between. CDR3 length equals 13 residues. Germline CDR1 is ENHRY and CDR2 is SYGVKD. CDR3 in DNA: TGTGCCATCAGTGAGCTTCAGGGCGGAGAGCAGTTCTTC. Its protein product is CAISELQGGEQFF.

The rearrangement links TRBV4-3 to TRBJ2-7; 8 bases are a match to TRBD1. Trimming at V came to 4 bases and at J to 1 base, leaving 6 bases not matched to a gene. From germline, CDR1 is LGHNA and CDR2 YSLEER. CDR3 size: 15 residues. CDR3 region: CASSPTRDRSYEQYF. As DNA, the CDR3 is TGCGCCAGCAGCCCCACCCGGGACAGGTCCTACGAGCAGTACTTC.

The chain recombines TRBV4-3 with TRBJ1-1; 8 bases match TRBD1. V shed 0 bases, J shed 5 bases, and the junction held 5 bases outside the gene matches. The CDR3 runs 15 residues. The germline CDR1 and CDR2 sequences are LGHNA and YSLEER. The CDR3 loop reads CASSQDRQGKTEAFF. The CDR3 nucleotides are TGCGCCAGCAGCCAAGATCGACAGGGGAAAACTGAAGCTTTCTTT.

The gene calls are TRBV7-2 and TRBJ2-3; D is uncertain. Trimming stripped 5 bases from V and 2 bases from J, with 2 bases between. Germline V gene lookup returns CDR1 SGHTA and CDR2 FQGNSA. The CDR3 sequence is 11 residues long. The CDR3 coding sequence is TGTGCCAGCAGCCTCACAGATACGCAGTATTTT. Its protein is CASSLTDTQYF.

The rearrangement joins TRBV5-1 to TRBJ1-2; tentatively, D is TRBD1 (5 bases). V lost 0 bases and J 1 base, leaving 7 bases between the germline ends. CDR1 is SGHRS and CDR2 is YFSETQ in the germline V gene. The CDR3 has 14 residues. DNA for the CDR3: TGCGCCAGCAGCTTGGCGGGGGATAACTATGGCTACACCTTC. This gives the protein CASSLAGDNYGYTF.

A single count supports this clone. J is TRBJ2-2 and V is TRBV11-3; TRBD2 matches 12 bases. This CDR3 contains 15 residues. V was pared by 5 bases and J by 5 bases, with 3 bases of the junction left unmatched. Germline loops: CDR1 SGHNT, CDR2 YENEEA. This chain's CDR3 is CASSPGLAGTGELFF. The DNA of the CDR3 is TGTGCCAGCAGCCCCGGACTAGCGGGGACCGGGGAGCTGTTTTTT.

The genes are TRBV19 and TRBJ2-7, with D perhaps matching TRBD2 (5 bases). The CDR3 extends over 15 amino acids. Between the trimmed V and J ends, which lost 0 bases and 5 bases, there was a span of 14 bases. The V gene's germline CDR1 is LNHDA and CDR2 SQIVND (reference sequence). CDR3 in amino acids: CASSIDQSSVNEQYF. CDR3 coding DNA: TGTGCCAGTAGTATAGATCAGAGTAGCGTCAACGAGCAGTACTTC.